This T cell receptor beta chain was retrieved from a study of PD-L1 blockade in urothelial cancer. Documented time point: pretreatment peripheral blood. Synthetic templates analogous to TCR were spiked into all PCRs individually. The repertoire was sequenced with immunoSEQ multiplex PCR; TCRdb's copy has only in-frame clones and lacks some. The sample carries 60,000 to 65,000 clones, about 76% recorded once. This clone was recorded only once. This sample comprised PBMCs, obtained around atezolizumab (anti-PD-L1) treatment. The sequence derives from a man aged 70-80 years with urothelial cancer.

The CDR3 coding sequence is TGCGCCAGCAGCCCCAGGGGTGGTCGGGATGAGCAGTTCTTC. This sequence encodes CASSPRGGRDEQFF. The J gene is TRBJ2-1, the V gene TRBV5-1; a possible D gene is TRBD1 (6 bases). With 4 bases removed from V and 8 bases from J, the gap between germline ends came to 16 bases. The CDR3 sequence is 14 residues long. CDR1 and CDR2 from the germline V gene are SGHRS and YFSETQ.